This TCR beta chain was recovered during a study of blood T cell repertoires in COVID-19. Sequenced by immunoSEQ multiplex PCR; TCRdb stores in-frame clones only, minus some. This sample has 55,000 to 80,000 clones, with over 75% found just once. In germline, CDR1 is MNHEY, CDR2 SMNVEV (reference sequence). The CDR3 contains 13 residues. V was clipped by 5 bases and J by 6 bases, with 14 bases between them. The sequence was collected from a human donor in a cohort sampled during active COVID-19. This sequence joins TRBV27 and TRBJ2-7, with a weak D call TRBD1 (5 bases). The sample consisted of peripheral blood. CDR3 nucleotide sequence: TGTGCCAGCAGTGAACCAGGGATCTCCGAGCAGTACTTC. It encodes CASSEPGISEQYF.